This TCR beta chain was captured in a study of blood T cell repertoires in COVID-19. Study overall: Nucleic acid was either cDNA or gDNA, and it came from T cells, B-cell-depleted T cells, or PBMCs.

The CDR3 spans 14 residues. CDR1 and CDR2 (germline): LNHNV, YYDKDF (reference sequence). V was cut by 0 bases and J by 6 bases, with 9 bases left in between. Recruits, aged roughly 18 to 90 years, lived in approximately 26 US areas. As originally analysed: Cell counts per sample came from amplifying reference gene primers. Sequencing used immunoSEQ multiplex PCR; TCRdb keeps in-frame clones, though not all of them. V and J calls and clone size come straight from that table; D and trimming were deduced from the DNA. The table records around 500,000 clones, around nine tenths of them present only once. This clone appeared a single time.

Sequencing was performed on PBMCs or T cells enriched from blood (not recorded which). The chain is built from TRBV15 and TRBJ1-5; D is undetermined. The origin of this receptor is a middle-aged woman who had recovered from COVID-19. This chain's CDR3 is CATSRDAGSQPQHF. The CDR3 DNA is TGTGCCACCAGCAGAGATGCGGGGAGTCAGCCCCAGCATTTT. Combining the CDR3 with reference TRBV15 and TRBJ1-5 gives the whole variable domain DAMVIQNPRYQVTQFGKPVTLSCSQTLNHNVMYWYQQKSSQAPKLLFHYYDKDFNNEADTPDNFQSRRPNTSFCFLDIRSPGLGDTAMYLCATSRDAGSQPQHFGDGTRLSIL.